This entry describes one T cell receptor (beta chain). Its matching antigen is unknown. The data were obtained in a study of blood T cells in healthy people across ages. V lost 4 bases and J 8 bases, leaving 14 bases between the germline ends. Germline CDR1 and CDR2: SQVTM and ANQGSEA. The CDR3 extends over 12 amino acids. The study's findings and limits: Shifts in expanded clonotypes may have been confounded by donor CMV status, which was unknown. Long-lived donors had more naive CD4+ cells and higher diversity than aged donors. Older age went with lower TCR beta diversity per million T cells, in a roughly linear way.

Combining a sample-barcoded 5' primer with a J-beta primer mix, a second PCR ran for about 6 to 11 cycles. The yield of each sample was at least 2.5 million CDR3-containing paired-end reads. TCRdb reprocessed the 5' RACE reads via MiXCR and lists one record per CDR3 protein. Of around 1.7 million distinct CDR3 sequences listed, about 28% are singletons. Sequencing input: blood. This receptor was identified in a young woman in good health. The chain links TRBV29-1 to TRBJ1-1, with D tentatively TRBD1 (5 bases). The CDR3 DNA sequence: TGCAGCGTTGTACAGCCGGCAGGGGAAGCTTTCTTT. Its translation is CSVVQPAGEAFF.